A selection of T cell receptor beta chains follows, all from one sample in a study of control samples from healthy donors and cancer patients. TCRdb's table, derived via immunoSEQ multiplex PCR, lists solely in-frame clones and lacks some. There are approximately 130,000 clones in the sample; around 87% occur only once, and 2.9% lies in the top ten. The sample taken for sequencing was blood. These receptors all stem from a man in his sixties in good health. Each CDR3 is given with its conserved first and last residue. The D gene is left open where the match is weak. Where a row states a size, it is once, few, many or the class of an expanded clone; other rows omit it.

d_gene: -
v_gene: TRBV27
j_gene: TRBJ2-1
abundance: -
CDR3aa: CASSLPKTGLVNEQFF
CDR3nt: TGTGCCAGCAGTTTACCGAAAACAGGGTTGGTCAATGAGCAGTTCTTC

d_gene: TRBD2
v_gene: TRBV6-5
j_gene: TRBJ2-5
abundance: -
CDR3aa: CASMDSGGQETQYF
CDR3nt: TGTGCCAGCATGGATAGCGGGGGACAAGAGACCCAGTACTTC

d_gene: TRBD1
v_gene: TRBV5-1
j_gene: TRBJ1-4
abundance: -
CDR3aa: CASSQLGQLVNEKLFF
CDR3nt: TGCGCCAGCAGCCAGCTGGGACAGTTAGTTAATGAAAAACTGTTTTTT

d_gene: TRBD2
v_gene: TRBV19
j_gene: TRBJ2-5
abundance: few
CDR3aa: CASSTGGGLQETQYF
CDR3nt: TGTGCCAGTAGTACGGGGGGGGGCCTCCAAGAGACCCAGTACTTC

d_gene: TRBD1
v_gene: TRBV18
j_gene: TRBJ2-2
abundance: -
CDR3aa: CASSPYRGPNTGELFF
CDR3nt: TGTGCCAGCTCACCCTACAGGGGGCCAAACACCGGGGAGCTGTTTTTT

d_gene: -
v_gene: TRBV7-9
j_gene: TRBJ2-5
abundance: -
CDR3aa: CASSLAIGGETQYF
CDR3nt: TGTGCCAGCAGCTTAGCGATAGGTGGAGAGACCCAGTACTTC

d_gene: -
v_gene: TRBV6-5
j_gene: TRBJ2-3
abundance: -
CDR3aa: CASSRPRGTDTQYF
CDR3nt: TGTGCCAGCAGTCGACCTCGTGGCACAGATACGCAGTATTTT

d_gene: -
v_gene: TRBV7-9
j_gene: TRBJ2-7
abundance: once
CDR3aa: CASSLAVAEQYF
CDR3nt: TGTGCCAGCAGCTTAGCCGTGGCAGAGCAGTACTTC

d_gene: -
v_gene: TRBV6-5
j_gene: TRBJ2-2
abundance: -
CDR3aa: CASRLAGPGTGELFF
CDR3nt: TGTGCCAGCAGACTGGCAGGCCCGGGTACCGGGGAGCTGTTTTTT

d_gene: -
v_gene: TRBV28
j_gene: TRBJ2-7
abundance: few
CDR3aa: CASRFRGSPYEQYF
CDR3nt: TGTGCCAGCAGGTTCAGGGGCTCACCCTACGAGCAGTACTTC

d_gene: -
v_gene: TRBV7-3
j_gene: TRBJ1-1
abundance: -
CDR3aa: CASSSGANTEAFF
CDR3nt: TGTGCCAGCAGCTCCGGGGCGAACACTGAAGCTTTCTTT

d_gene: -
v_gene: TRBV6-2/TRBV6-3
j_gene: TRBJ2-7
abundance: few
CDR3aa: CASSPNGGYEQYF
CDR3nt: TGTGCCAGCAGCCCCAACGGAGGTTACGAGCAGTACTTC

d_gene: -
v_gene: TRBV5-1
j_gene: TRBJ2-2
abundance: -
CDR3aa: CASSPGTRLNTGELFF
CDR3nt: TGCGCCAGCTCCCCCGGCACACGGCTAAACACCGGGGAGCTGTTTTTT

d_gene: -
v_gene: TRBV7-2
j_gene: TRBJ1-4
abundance: -
CDR3aa: CASSLAPRGSSNEKLFF
CDR3nt: TGTGCCAGCAGCTTAGCGCCGAGGGGGTCATCGAATGAAAAACTGTTTTTT

d_gene: TRBD2
v_gene: TRBV19
j_gene: TRBJ2-3
abundance: -
CDR3aa: CASSIGRGFADTQYF
CDR3nt: TGTGCCAGTAGTATCGGGAGGGGTTTCGCAGATACGCAGTATTTT

d_gene: TRBD1
v_gene: TRBV29-1
j_gene: TRBJ1-1
abundance: -
CDR3aa: CSVGDRAVMNTEAFF
CDR3nt: TGCAGCGTTGGGGACAGGGCGGTTATGAACACTGAAGCTTTCTTT

d_gene: -
v_gene: TRBV27
j_gene: TRBJ1-5
abundance: -
CDR3aa: CASSLVPGTNQPQHF
CDR3nt: TGTGCCAGCAGTTTAGTCCCAGGGACGAATCAGCCCCAGCATTTT